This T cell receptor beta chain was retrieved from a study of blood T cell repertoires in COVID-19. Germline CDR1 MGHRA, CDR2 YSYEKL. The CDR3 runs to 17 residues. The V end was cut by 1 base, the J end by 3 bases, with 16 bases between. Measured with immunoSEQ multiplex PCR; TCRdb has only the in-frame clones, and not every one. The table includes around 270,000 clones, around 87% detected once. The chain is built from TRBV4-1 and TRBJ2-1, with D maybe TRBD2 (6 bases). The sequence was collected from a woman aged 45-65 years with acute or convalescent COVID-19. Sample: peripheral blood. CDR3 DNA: TGCGCCAGCAGCCAAGTGAGAGCGGGTGGTAACTACAATGAGCAGTTCTTC. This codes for CASSQVRAGGNYNEQFF.